This TCR beta chain was obtained from a study of post-analysis software for immune sequencing data. Unique molecular identifiers were built into the TCR beta cDNA libraries. Yield was roughly 500,000 cDNA molecules from around 1 to 10 million T cells. TCRdb reprocessed the PCR reads via MiXCR and lists one record per CDR3 protein. This repertoire shows hundreds of thousands of distinct CDR3 sequences, about 60% found once; its top ten account for about 10%. Notes on this clonotype: The target antigen is unknown.

This CDR3 has 13 residues. The V and J ends lost 6 bases and 4 bases respectively, with 12 bases between them. Whole-study findings and limits: Elevated frequency relative to controls characterized four or five TRBV segments in patients, TRBV5-6, TRBV5-1 and TRBV20-1 among them. People with multiple sclerosis had a significantly lower normalized Chao1 diversity than controls did. Under F measure analysis, samples from one preparation batch co-clustered strongly.

This chain joins TRBV12-3 or TRBV12-4 and TRBJ1-2; D perhaps matches TRBD1 (5 bases). Material for sequencing was blood. This receptor was identified in a girl aged 2-10 years with multiple sclerosis. The CDR3, as DNA: TGTGCCAGCAGGTTTTTCGGGGGCTATGGCTACACCTTC. Protein product: CASRFFGGYGYTF.